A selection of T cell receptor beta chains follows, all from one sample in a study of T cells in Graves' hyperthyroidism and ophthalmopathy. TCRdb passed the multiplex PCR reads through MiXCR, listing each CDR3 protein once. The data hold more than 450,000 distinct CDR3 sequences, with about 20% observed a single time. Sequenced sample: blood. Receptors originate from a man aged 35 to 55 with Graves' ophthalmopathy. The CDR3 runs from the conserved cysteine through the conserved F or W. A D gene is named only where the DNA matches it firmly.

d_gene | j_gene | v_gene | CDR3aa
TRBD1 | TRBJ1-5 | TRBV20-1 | CSARTGIYSNQPQHF
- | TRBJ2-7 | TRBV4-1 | CASSPDHSYEQYF
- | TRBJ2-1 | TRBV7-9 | CASSLELADNEQFF
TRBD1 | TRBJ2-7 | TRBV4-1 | CASSQRTGKRNEQYF
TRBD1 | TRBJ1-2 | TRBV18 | CASSPLDRGLAGYTF
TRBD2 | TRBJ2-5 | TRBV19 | CASSISAAGGQETQYF
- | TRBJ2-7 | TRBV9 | CASSVVSTGEQYF
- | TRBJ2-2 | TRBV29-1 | CSVVVRVNTGELFF
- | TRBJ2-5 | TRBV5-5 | CASSLANSETQYF
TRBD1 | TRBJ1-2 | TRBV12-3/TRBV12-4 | CASSSWGQIYGGYTF
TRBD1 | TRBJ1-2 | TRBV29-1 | CSVYDRVEGYTF
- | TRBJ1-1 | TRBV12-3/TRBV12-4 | CASQGGNTEAFF
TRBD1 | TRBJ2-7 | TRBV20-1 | CSATDRQYEQYF
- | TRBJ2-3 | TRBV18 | CASAGVTDTQYF
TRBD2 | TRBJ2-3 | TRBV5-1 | CASSRMGLAGTDTQYF
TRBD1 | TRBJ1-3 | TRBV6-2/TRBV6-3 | CASSYRDRVDSTIYF
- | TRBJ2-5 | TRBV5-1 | CASSLAPGHETQYF
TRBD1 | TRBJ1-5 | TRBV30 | CAWSAGTGLNQPQHF
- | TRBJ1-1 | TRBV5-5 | CASSVPLKGTEAFF
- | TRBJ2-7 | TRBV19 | CASRVEVASYEQYF
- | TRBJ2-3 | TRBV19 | CASIIRHKTPLDTQYF
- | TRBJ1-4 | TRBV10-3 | CAISSQGGEKLFF
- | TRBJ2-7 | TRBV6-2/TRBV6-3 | CASSWGASADYEQYF
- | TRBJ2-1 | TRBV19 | CASRSEGHNEQFF
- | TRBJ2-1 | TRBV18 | CASSPSDRPYWCEQFF
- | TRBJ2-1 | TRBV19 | CASSQPPGLSYNEQFF
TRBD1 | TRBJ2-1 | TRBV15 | CATSLITGGNEQFF
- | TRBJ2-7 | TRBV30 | CAWSVRGRGRLWEQYF
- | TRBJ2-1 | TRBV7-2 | CASSFDPAVQKQFF
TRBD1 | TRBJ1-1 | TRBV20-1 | CSASQDQGGEAFF
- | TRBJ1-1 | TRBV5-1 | CASSLKGVELGAFF
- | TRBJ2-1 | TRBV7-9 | CASSFRRAAVGYNEQFF
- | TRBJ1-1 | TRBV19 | CASSPTLRGVNTEAFF
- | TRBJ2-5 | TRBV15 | CTTSRDRPARGETQYF
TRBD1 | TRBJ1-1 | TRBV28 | CASSLQGAGTEAFF
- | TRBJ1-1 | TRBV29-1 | CSVALQGNTEAFF
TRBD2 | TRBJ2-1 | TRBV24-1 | CATSDLTSGSNEQFF
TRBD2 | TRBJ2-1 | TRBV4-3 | CASSQDFRLAGGVEQFF
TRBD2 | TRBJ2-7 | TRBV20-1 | CSARDRTSGTRNFYEQYF
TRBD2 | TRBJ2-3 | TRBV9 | CASTHSGRGTDTQYF